Each of the 5 T cell receptor beta chains below was sequenced from the same sample in a study of radiotherapy plus CTLA-4 blockade in lung cancer (dated by TCRdb to 2017 to 2018). The library was produced with the immunoSEQ multiplex PCR assay. TCRdb took this table from immuneACCESS and kept in-frame rearrangements with V and J called. Such tables lack part of the clones; where checked against another copy, unresolved V genes explain under half of the gap, and the rest is unexplained. This sample lists about 93,000 clones; just over 85% were detected once. Of the sample, roughly 4.9% falls within the top ten clones. The sample was peripheral blood, taken from a patient treated with radiotherapy plus ipilimumab. These receptors came from a human donor with non-small cell lung cancer that progressed on radiotherapy plus ipilimumab.

This clone was recorded a few times. The genes are TRBV5-6 and TRBJ1-1; D unclear. The ends were cut back, 7 bases at V and 5 bases at J, with 18 bases in the middle. This CDR3 comprises 14 residues. From germline, CDR1 is SGHDT and CDR2 YYEEEE. The CDR3 sequence is CASQNKLRWTEAFF. Written as DNA, the CDR3 is TGTGCCAGCCAGAACAAATTGAGGTGGACTGAAGCTTTCTTT.

The V call is TRBV5-1, the J call TRBJ1-2; no definite D call. The length of the CDR3 is 13 residues. CDR1 is SGHRS and CDR2 is YFSETQ in the germline V gene. V was pared by 4 bases and J by 3 bases, with 10 bases between. The CDR3 region is CASSLTAYYGYTF. CDR3 sequence (DNA): TGCGCCAGCAGCCTAACAGCTTACTATGGCTACACCTTC.

The V call is TRBV29-1, the J call TRBJ2-7, with 8 positions matching TRBD2. The germline gives CDR1 SQVTM, CDR2 ANQGSEA. The J segment lost 0 bases and the V segment lost 6 bases, leaving 7 bases of the junction unmatched. The CDR3 is made up of 14 amino acids. The CDR3 coding sequence is TGCAGCGTCCGAACTAGCGGCAGCTCCTACGAGCAGTACTTC. Amino acid sequence: CSVRTSGSSYEQYF.

V and J are TRBV19 and TRBJ1-1; D unresolved. CDR3 length: 14 residues. Germline V gene data show CDR1 as LNHDA and CDR2 as SQIVND (reference sequence). V lost 4 bases and J 1 base, leaving 10 bases between the germline ends. CDR3 nucleotide sequence: TGTGCCAGTAGTACACCCCCCCGGAACACTGAAGCTTTCTTT. Protein: CASSTPPRNTEAFF.

This clone was seen just once. The chain employs TRBV10-2 and TRBJ2-7; 8 bases fit TRBD1. Germline V gives CDR1 WSHSY, CDR2 SAAADI. Trimming took 4 bases from V and 6 from J; bases not matched to a gene: 14. The CDR3 consists of 16 residues. CDR3 sequence: CASSGAAGTGVLEQYF. The CDR3 nucleotides are TGCGCCAGCAGTGGTGCGGCAGGGACAGGTGTTCTCGAGCAGTACTTC.